Shown below are 3 T cell receptor beta chains from a single sample sequenced in a study of T cell responses to AZD1222 COVID-19 vaccine. Clones were read by immunoSEQ multiplex PCR, and TCRdb kept only the in-frame ones, dropping some. Of more than 95,000 clones detected, roughly nine tenths appear once; the ten largest clones hold about 1.6%. The specimen was peripheral blood, collected 28 days after the second AZD1222 dose. The receptors derive from an adult who received the AZD1222 COVID-19 vaccine.

This chain uses TRBV19 with TRBJ2-7; maybe TRBD2 (6 bases). The CDR3 spans 13 residues. Trimming removed 5 bases from V and 4 bases from J, with 12 bases in between. The germline gives CDR1 LNHDA, CDR2 SQIVND (reference sequence). CDR3 DNA: TGTGCCAGTAGTCCCGGGAGAAAGTACGAGCAGTACTTC. It specifies CASSPGRKYEQYF.

The gene calls are TRBV7-3 and TRBJ2-1; D uncertain. Germline CDR1 SGHTA, CDR2 FQGTGA. There are 14 residues in the CDR3. Trimming stripped 0 bases from V and 2 bases from J, with 5 bases between. The CDR3 loop reads CASSLTGTYNEQFF. CDR3 nucleotides: TGTGCCAGCAGCTTAACTGGTACCTACAATGAGCAGTTCTTC.

The chain employs TRBV7-9 and TRBJ1-6, with a weak D call TRBD1 (6 bases). The V gene lost 6 bases and the J gene lost 6 bases, with 15 bases spanning the gap. The germline CDR1 and CDR2 sequences are SEHNR and FQNEAQ (reference sequence). There are 15 residues in the CDR3. CDR3 residues: CASRFQGQTNSPLHF. The CDR3 DNA reads TGTGCCAGCAGGTTCCAAGGACAGACTAATTCACCCCTCCACTTT.